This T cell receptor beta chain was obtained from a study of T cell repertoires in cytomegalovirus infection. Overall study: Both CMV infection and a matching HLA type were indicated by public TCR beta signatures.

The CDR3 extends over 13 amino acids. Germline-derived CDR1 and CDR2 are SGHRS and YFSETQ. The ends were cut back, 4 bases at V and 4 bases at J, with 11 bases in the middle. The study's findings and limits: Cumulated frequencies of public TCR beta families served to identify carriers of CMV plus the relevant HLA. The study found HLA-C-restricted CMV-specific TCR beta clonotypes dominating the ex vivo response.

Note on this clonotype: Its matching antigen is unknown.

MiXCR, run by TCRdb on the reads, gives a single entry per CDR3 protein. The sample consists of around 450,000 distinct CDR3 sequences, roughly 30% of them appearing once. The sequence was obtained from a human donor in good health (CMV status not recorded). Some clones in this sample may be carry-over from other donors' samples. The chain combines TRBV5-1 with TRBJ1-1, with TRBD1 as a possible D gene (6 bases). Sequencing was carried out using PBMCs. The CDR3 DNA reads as TGCGCCAGCAGCGAACGGACAGCCACTGAAGCTTTCTTT. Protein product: CASSERTATEAFF.